These T cell receptor beta chains were read from a single sample in a study of blood T cell repertoires in COVID-19. Using immunoSEQ multiplex PCR, the repertoire was profiled, and TCRdb retains in-frame clones only, with some absent. The top ten hold 1.2% of the sample, which has roughly 330,000 clones, around four fifths seen once. Sequenced material: peripheral blood. The receptors stem from a woman aged 45-60 years with acute or convalescent COVID-19. CDR3s include the opening cysteine and the closing phenylalanine or tryptophan. The D gene is left open where the match is weak. Clone size, where shown, is once, few, many, or a class for clones that have expanded.

d_call: TRBD1; cdr3_length: 13; j_call: TRBJ2-1; v_call: TRBV2; clone_size: many; cdr3_aa: CASSVGQVLEQFF; cdr3_nt: TGTGCCAGCAGTGTGGGACAGGTCCTTGAGCAGTTCTTC
d_call: .; cdr3_length: 11; j_call: TRBJ1-1; v_call: TRBV28; clone_size: .; cdr3_aa: CASRSGNEAFF; cdr3_nt: TGTGCCAGCAGGTCAGGGAATGAAGCTTTCTTT
d_call: .; cdr3_length: 15; j_call: TRBJ1-3; v_call: TRBV6-2/TRBV6-3; clone_size: .; cdr3_aa: CASSYAAGPGNTIYF; cdr3_nt: TGTGCCAGCAGTTACGCGGCAGGGCCTGGAAACACCATATATTTT
d_call: .; cdr3_length: 15; j_call: TRBJ2-5; v_call: TRBV5-1; clone_size: .; cdr3_aa: CASSPSGRDQETQYF; cdr3_nt: TGCGCCAGCAGCCCCAGCGGGCGGGATCAAGAGACCCAGTACTTC
d_call: .; cdr3_length: 15; j_call: TRBJ2-5; v_call: TRBV5-1; clone_size: .; cdr3_aa: CASSLAPQGLETQYF; cdr3_nt: TGCGCCAGCAGCTTGGCCCCGCAGGGCTTGGAGACCCAGTACTTC
d_call: .; cdr3_length: 13; j_call: TRBJ2-5; v_call: TRBV11-2; clone_size: .; cdr3_aa: CASSYFNQETQYF; cdr3_nt: TGTGCCAGCAGCTACTTCAACCAAGAGACCCAGTACTTC
d_call: .; cdr3_length: 15; j_call: TRBJ2-5; v_call: TRBV25-1; clone_size: .; cdr3_aa: CASSETRTAGETQYF; cdr3_nt: TGTGCCAGCAGTGAAACGAGAACAGCCGGAGAGACCCAGTACTTC
d_call: TRBD2; cdr3_length: 15; j_call: TRBJ2-1; v_call: TRBV30; clone_size: few; cdr3_aa: CAWRGGLAVYNEQFF; cdr3_nt: TGTGCCTGGAGAGGGGGACTAGCGGTTTACAATGAGCAGTTCTTC
d_call: TRBD1; cdr3_length: 14; j_call: TRBJ1-3; v_call: TRBV30; clone_size: .; cdr3_aa: CAWSGTVSGNTIYF; cdr3_nt: TGTGCCTGGTCAGGGACAGTCTCTGGAAACACCATATATTTT
d_call: TRBD1; cdr3_length: 17; j_call: TRBJ2-2; v_call: TRBV5-5; clone_size: few; cdr3_aa: CASSLNHPGQGTGELFF; cdr3_nt: TGTGCCAGCAGCTTGAACCACCCGGGACAGGGAACCGGGGAGCTGTTTTTT
d_call: .; cdr3_length: 11; j_call: TRBJ1-2; v_call: TRBV20-1; clone_size: once; cdr3_aa: CSARVGDGYTF; cdr3_nt: TGCAGTGCTAGAGTAGGGGATGGCTACACCTTC
d_call: TRBD2; cdr3_length: 16; j_call: TRBJ2-3; v_call: TRBV6-2/TRBV6-3; clone_size: .; cdr3_aa: CASSYGGPGGADTQYF; cdr3_nt: TGTGCCAGCAGTTACGGGGGTCCGGGAGGGGCAGATACGCAGTATTTT
d_call: TRBD1; cdr3_length: 14; j_call: TRBJ2-3; v_call: TRBV30; clone_size: .; cdr3_aa: CAWSVQGVTDTQYF; cdr3_nt: TGTGCCTGGAGTGTACAGGGGGTGACAGATACGCAGTATTTT
d_call: .; cdr3_length: 15; j_call: TRBJ1-1; v_call: TRBV2; clone_size: .; cdr3_aa: CASSQTGQPNTEAFF; cdr3_nt: TGTGCCAGCAGCCAAACGGGACAACCGAACACTGAAGCTTTCTTT
d_call: TRBD1; cdr3_length: 14; j_call: TRBJ1-1; v_call: TRBV29-1; clone_size: .; cdr3_aa: CSVRTGGVGTEAFF; cdr3_nt: TGCAGCGTTAGGACAGGGGGCGTCGGCACTGAAGCTTTCTTT
d_call: .; cdr3_length: 13; j_call: TRBJ1-2; v_call: TRBV6-2/TRBV6-3; clone_size: .; cdr3_aa: CASSDPDRSGYTF; cdr3_nt: TGTGCCAGCAGTGACCCGGACAGAAGTGGCTACACCTTC
d_call: TRBD1; cdr3_length: 16; j_call: TRBJ1-2; v_call: TRBV6-6; clone_size: .; cdr3_aa: CASSYTTGTGSYGYTF; cdr3_nt: TGTGCCAGCAGTTACACAACCGGGACAGGGTCCTATGGCTACACCTTC
d_call: TRBD1; cdr3_length: 12; j_call: TRBJ1-2; v_call: TRBV30; clone_size: .; cdr3_aa: CAWSGTGTSYTF; cdr3_nt: TGTGCCTGGAGTGGGACAGGTACCAGCTACACCTTC
d_call: TRBD1; cdr3_length: 14; j_call: TRBJ1-1; v_call: TRBV6-6; clone_size: few; cdr3_aa: CASRGQGVNTEAFF; cdr3_nt: TGTGCCAGCAGGGGACAGGGAGTGAACACTGAAGCTTTCTTT
d_call: TRBD2; cdr3_length: 13; j_call: TRBJ2-1; v_call: TRBV2; clone_size: once; cdr3_aa: CASRRTSPNEQFF; cdr3_nt: TGTGCCAGCCGCCGGACTAGCCCCAATGAGCAGTTCTTC
d_call: .; cdr3_length: 16; j_call: TRBJ1-1; v_call: TRBV5-6; clone_size: .; cdr3_aa: CASSMGPRQLNTEAFF; cdr3_nt: TGTGCCAGCAGCATGGGTCCGCGACAACTGAACACTGAAGCTTTCTTT
d_call: .; cdr3_length: 15; j_call: TRBJ1-4; v_call: TRBV7-8; clone_size: .; cdr3_aa: CASSLPPAGNEKLFF; cdr3_nt: TGTGCCAGCAGCTTACCACCCGCGGGGAATGAAAAACTGTTTTTT
d_call: TRBD1; cdr3_length: 13; j_call: TRBJ1-5; v_call: TRBV27; clone_size: .; cdr3_aa: CASSDRGDQPQHF; cdr3_nt: TGTGCCAGCAGCGACAGGGGGGACCAGCCCCAGCATTTT
d_call: TRBD1; cdr3_length: 13; j_call: TRBJ1-5; v_call: TRBV29-1; clone_size: once; cdr3_aa: CSVQTGGNQPQHF; cdr3_nt: TGCAGCGTTCAAACAGGGGGCAATCAGCCCCAGCATTTT
d_call: .; cdr3_length: 13; j_call: TRBJ2-1; v_call: TRBV24-1; clone_size: .; cdr3_aa: CATSDGDSNEQFF; cdr3_nt: TGTGCCACCAGTGACGGAGACAGCAATGAGCAGTTCTTC
d_call: TRBD1; cdr3_length: 16; j_call: TRBJ1-4; v_call: TRBV4-1; clone_size: .; cdr3_aa: CASSQVRQGSNEKLFF; cdr3_nt: TGCGCCAGCAGCCAAGTCAGACAGGGGTCTAATGAAAAACTGTTTTTT
d_call: .; cdr3_length: 16; j_call: TRBJ2-6; v_call: TRBV7-2; clone_size: .; cdr3_aa: CASSIPGSSGANVLTF; cdr3_nt: TGTGCCAGCAGCATCCCGGGGAGCTCTGGGGCCAACGTCCTGACTTTC
d_call: .; cdr3_length: 16; j_call: TRBJ1-1; v_call: TRBV30; clone_size: .; cdr3_aa: CAWKAPRTATNTEAFF; cdr3_nt: TGTGCCTGGAAGGCCCCCAGGACAGCTACGAACACTGAAGCTTTCTTT
d_call: TRBD1; cdr3_length: 16; j_call: TRBJ1-2; v_call: TRBV6-5; clone_size: few; cdr3_aa: CASSYVSGQGGYGYTF; cdr3_nt: TGTGCCAGCAGTTACGTTTCGGGACAGGGCGGCTATGGCTACACCTTC
d_call: TRBD1; cdr3_length: 16; j_call: TRBJ1-1; v_call: TRBV27; clone_size: .; cdr3_aa: CASSRKGASMNTEAFF; cdr3_nt: TGTGCCAGCAGTCGCAAGGGGGCGAGCATGAACACTGAAGCTTTCTTT
d_call: .; cdr3_length: 14; j_call: TRBJ1-1; v_call: TRBV29-1; clone_size: .; cdr3_aa: CSVLMTGGNTEAFF; cdr3_nt: TGCAGCGTTCTGATGACCGGAGGAAACACTGAAGCTTTCTTT
d_call: .; cdr3_length: 15; j_call: TRBJ2-3; v_call: TRBV7-3; clone_size: .; cdr3_aa: CASSLGGSVKDTQYF; cdr3_nt: TGTGCCAGCAGCTTAGGTGGGAGTGTGAAAGATACGCAGTATTTT
d_call: .; cdr3_length: 14; j_call: TRBJ1-1; v_call: TRBV9; clone_size: .; cdr3_aa: CASSPNDLNTEAFF; cdr3_nt: TGTGCCAGCAGCCCTAACGATCTGAACACTGAAGCTTTCTTT
d_call: .; cdr3_length: 14; j_call: TRBJ2-3; v_call: TRBV5-5; clone_size: .; cdr3_aa: CASSLWLAPDTQYF; cdr3_nt: TGTGCCAGCAGCTTGTGGCTAGCCCCGGATACGCAGTATTTT
d_call: TRBD1; cdr3_length: 16; j_call: TRBJ1-1; v_call: TRBV27; clone_size: .; cdr3_aa: CASSYGTGGARTEAFF; cdr3_nt: TGTGCCAGCAGTTACGGGACAGGGGGCGCGAGGACTGAAGCTTTCTTT
d_call: TRBD1; cdr3_length: 16; j_call: TRBJ1-6; v_call: TRBV13; clone_size: .; cdr3_aa: CASSSSDRGRDSPLHF; cdr3_nt: TGTGCCAGCAGCTCGTCGGACAGGGGGAGGGATTCACCCCTCCACTTT
d_call: .; cdr3_length: 12; j_call: TRBJ2-3; v_call: TRBV12-3/TRBV12-4; clone_size: .; cdr3_aa: CASSGRTDTQYF; cdr3_nt: TGTGCCAGCAGTGGGAGGACAGATACGCAGTATTTT